The clone carrying this TCR beta chain occurred a few times. Its antigen is undetermined. The library targeted TCRbeta and was prepared with unique molecular identifiers. TCRdb processed the PCR reads anew with MiXCR; each CDR3 protein has one entry. This table holds 450,000 to 550,000 distinct CDR3 sequences, 10% to 12% found once. The data were obtained in a study of T-cell reconstitution after alpha-beta-depleted transplantation in children. Study-wide points: Reportedly, roughly two months post-transplant, alpha-beta T cells arose from several hundred expanded graft clones. It was surviving recipient T cells and thymic progenitors that gave some patients high TCRbeta diversity at day 60. Hyperexpanded clones declined; after one year, newly produced T cells mostly supplied diversity.

Between the trimmed V and J ends, which lost 5 bases and 2 bases, there was a span of 23 bases. The germline V gene has CDR1 MDHEN and CDR2 SYDVKM. The CDR3 totals 18 residues. This rearrangement joins TRBV28 to TRBJ2-3, with D tentatively TRBD1 (5 bases). Sequenced here: PBMCs, mostly from graft donor cells, sampled 180 days after TCRalphabeta/CD19-depleted stem cell transplant. The TCR was taken from a female patient younger than 10 who had a stem cell transplant for aplastic anemia, so the T cells may come from the graft donor. CDR3 sequence: CASSPPLRVPPNTDTQYF. Written as DNA, the CDR3 is TGTGCCAGCAGTCCACCACTCAGGGTCCCTCCGAACACAGATACGCAGTATTTT.